A selection of T cell receptor beta chains follows, all from one sample in a study of blood T cells in healthy people across ages. TCRdb redid the calling of the 5' RACE reads with MiXCR, one entry per CDR3 protein. The table has about 620,000 distinct CDR3 sequences, approximately 21% seen once. Sequenced input: blood. These receptors were taken from a man in his sixties or seventies in good health. CDR3s leave out the opening cysteine and the closing phenylalanine or tryptophan. D genes are given only for firm matches. Size is omitted from some rows. Given values are once, few, many or a class for expanded clones.

clone_size: few; v_call: TRBV7-9; j_call: TRBJ2-7; d_call: .; cdr3_aa: ASSLGSGYSYEQY
clone_size: .; v_call: TRBV6-5; j_call: .; d_call: .; cdr3_aa: ASSYSAKMRDVHDEQF
clone_size: .; v_call: TRBV5-4; j_call: TRBJ1-1; d_call: .; cdr3_aa: ASSWSGGLNTEAF
clone_size: few; v_call: TRBV20-1; j_call: TRBJ2-3; d_call: TRBD2; cdr3_aa: SARTGTSGRPDTQY
clone_size: few; v_call: TRBV20-1; j_call: TRBJ1-5; d_call: TRBD1; cdr3_aa: SATRQGGNQPQH
clone_size: .; v_call: TRBV18; j_call: TRBJ2-7; d_call: .; cdr3_aa: ASSPREGGDEQY
clone_size: few; v_call: TRBV11-2; j_call: TRBJ1-1; d_call: .; cdr3_aa: ASSLEDYTGTEAF
clone_size: .; v_call: TRBV4-2; j_call: TRBJ1-3; d_call: .; cdr3_aa: ASSQDGSAAGNTIY
clone_size: few; v_call: TRBV7-8; j_call: TRBJ2-1; d_call: TRBD2; cdr3_aa: ASSLGVQRGGSYNEQF
clone_size: .; v_call: TRBV11-2; j_call: .; d_call: .; cdr3_aa: ASSLSAVSYNEQF
clone_size: .; v_call: TRBV6-6; j_call: TRBJ1-4; d_call: .; cdr3_aa: ASSKTGHQEKLF
clone_size: .; v_call: TRBV20-1; j_call: TRBJ2-7; d_call: TRBD2; cdr3_aa: SAQRDLYEQY
clone_size: .; v_call: TRBV21-1; j_call: TRBJ2-3; d_call: .; cdr3_aa: ASSKKQQRIITDTQY
clone_size: few; v_call: TRBV20-1; j_call: TRBJ1-5; d_call: .; cdr3_aa: SARIPGKDNQPQH
clone_size: few; v_call: TRBV2; j_call: TRBJ2-5; d_call: TRBD1; cdr3_aa: ASSGRQGQETQY
clone_size: .; v_call: TRBV5-1; j_call: TRBJ2-5; d_call: TRBD2; cdr3_aa: ASSLGGTSGQETQY
clone_size: few; v_call: TRBV27; j_call: TRBJ2-2; d_call: TRBD1; cdr3_aa: ASRPRGQGNTGELF
clone_size: few; v_call: TRBV28; j_call: TRBJ2-3; d_call: TRBD1; cdr3_aa: ASSPGQGKSLHPDTQY
clone_size: .; v_call: TRBV2; j_call: TRBJ1-4; d_call: .; cdr3_aa: ASSAYRTELF
clone_size: .; v_call: TRBV20-1; j_call: TRBJ2-2; d_call: TRBD1; cdr3_aa: SASQAGGTGELF
clone_size: .; v_call: TRBV24-1; j_call: TRBJ2-1; d_call: TRBD2; cdr3_aa: ATSERGLTGGGEQF
clone_size: few; v_call: TRBV21-1; j_call: TRBJ2-5; d_call: .; cdr3_aa: ASTPSNWEQY
clone_size: .; v_call: TRBV27; j_call: TRBJ2-3; d_call: TRBD2; cdr3_aa: ASTGLAGDTDTQY
clone_size: .; v_call: TRBV6-1; j_call: TRBJ2-1; d_call: TRBD1; cdr3_aa: ASSKDRVRNGQF
clone_size: .; v_call: TRBV12-3/TRBV12-4; j_call: TRBJ2-7; d_call: TRBD1; cdr3_aa: ASSLGAGTGRTYEQY
clone_size: .; v_call: TRBV27; j_call: TRBJ1-4; d_call: TRBD1; cdr3_aa: ASSSPGRGRDEKLF
clone_size: .; v_call: TRBV9; j_call: TRBJ2-1; d_call: TRBD2; cdr3_aa: ASSVQAGGYNEQF
clone_size: .; v_call: TRBV7-9; j_call: TRBJ1-2; d_call: TRBD1; cdr3_aa: ASSLESRTGPGYT
clone_size: few; v_call: TRBV10-3; j_call: .; d_call: TRBD2; cdr3_aa: AMASSSGRVYEQY
clone_size: .; v_call: TRBV20-1; j_call: TRBJ2-1; d_call: TRBD2; cdr3_aa: SARSRTSSISPEQF
clone_size: .; v_call: TRBV29-1; j_call: TRBJ2-1; d_call: .; cdr3_aa: SVERAGHNEQF
clone_size: .; v_call: TRBV20-1; j_call: TRBJ2-5; d_call: .; cdr3_aa: SAILSSRPEETQY
clone_size: few; v_call: TRBV7-9; j_call: TRBJ2-6; d_call: .; cdr3_aa: ASSLSTFPSGANVLT
clone_size: few; v_call: TRBV20-1; j_call: TRBJ2-2; d_call: TRBD2; cdr3_aa: SARDPIRRASGYTGELF
clone_size: .; v_call: TRBV20-1; j_call: TRBJ2-1; d_call: TRBD2; cdr3_aa: SARDPGASGVAEQF
clone_size: few; v_call: TRBV7-8; j_call: TRBJ2-3; d_call: .; cdr3_aa: ASSFGNPSTDTQY
clone_size: .; v_call: TRBV10-3; j_call: TRBJ2-7; d_call: .; cdr3_aa: ATADQLSYEQY
clone_size: .; v_call: TRBV9; j_call: TRBJ2-7; d_call: .; cdr3_aa: ASSVGWLASEQY
clone_size: .; v_call: TRBV6-5; j_call: TRBJ1-2; d_call: .; cdr3_aa: ASSSTKRGDYGYT
clone_size: few; v_call: TRBV19; j_call: TRBJ2-2; d_call: .; cdr3_aa: ASSTRTGGTGELF
clone_size: .; v_call: TRBV7-3; j_call: TRBJ1-2; d_call: .; cdr3_aa: ASSLGVGPLYGYT
clone_size: .; v_call: TRBV7-9; j_call: TRBJ1-5; d_call: TRBD1; cdr3_aa: ASSPQGASNQPQH
clone_size: many; v_call: TRBV7-3; j_call: TRBJ2-2; d_call: TRBD2; cdr3_aa: ASSPGTRDTGELF
clone_size: few; v_call: TRBV20-1; j_call: TRBJ2-1; d_call: .; cdr3_aa: SVDGTTYNEQF
clone_size: few; v_call: TRBV2; j_call: TRBJ2-2; d_call: TRBD2; cdr3_aa: ASSVTEREPDTGELF
clone_size: few; v_call: TRBV20-1; j_call: TRBJ1-2; d_call: .; cdr3_aa: SAATKQGANYGYT
clone_size: few; v_call: TRBV29-1; j_call: TRBJ2-5; d_call: .; cdr3_aa: SVDLGTGYEQY
clone_size: few; v_call: TRBV9; j_call: TRBJ2-5; d_call: .; cdr3_aa: ASSVVNEETQY